This T cell receptor beta chain originates from a study of T cells in Graves' hyperthyroidism and ophthalmopathy. Findings of the study overall: Expanded thyroid clonotypes (above 0.001) were mostly also found in blood. Stable hyperthyroidism was separated from ophthalmopathy by a model based on 13 V-J features.

This clonotype was seen at least ten times. As yet, its antigen is unknown. The V gene end was trimmed by 5 bases and the J gene end by 6 bases; junction bases not matched to a gene: 5. Looked up from germline, CDR1 is MNHNS and CDR2 is SASEGT. This CDR3 contains 13 residues. Exclusion of patients followed from uncontrolled infection, other autoimmune disease, pregnancy or lactation. Every diagnosis used clinical symptoms, serum thyroxine and TRAb, thyroid ultrasound and orbital computed tomography. Amplification targeted TCR beta CDR3 regions from RNA transcripts. TCR CDR3 regions were first amplified by RT-PCR with HTBI primers. TCRdb ran MiXCR on the multiplex PCR reads and lists one entry per CDR3 protein. The table has approximately 610,000 distinct CDR3 sequences, approximately 15% seen once; the top ten hold 3.5% to 4.5%.

The chain is built from TRBV6-1 and TRBJ2-7; 9 bases are shared with TRBD1. This receptor was obtained from a woman between 40 and 50 years old with Graves' ophthalmopathy. The sequencing sample was made of blood. Written as DNA, the CDR3 is TGTGCCAGCAGTCCCGGACAGGGGAGCGAGCAGTACTTC. Translation gives CASSPGQGSEQYF.